These T cell receptor beta chains were read from a single sample in a study of tumor and adjacent non-tumor tissue in lung cancer. TCRdb ran MiXCR on the multiplex PCR reads and lists one entry per CDR3 protein. The data contain roughly 200,000 distinct CDR3 sequences, 60% to 75% of them seen just once; the ten biggest clones take up almost 25%. Sequencing was performed on lung tumor tissue. Every receptor here comes from a man in his fifties or sixties with non-small cell lung cancer. Each CDR3 is given with its conserved first and last residue. A D gene is named only where the DNA matches it firmly. Not every row has a clone size; where given, it reads once, few, many or a size class.

TRBJ2-3 | TRBV5-6 | NA | medium-sized | CASSLSSSTDTQYF | TGTGCCAGCAGCTTGAGTAGTAGCACAGATACGCAGTATTTT
TRBJ1-5 | TRBV20-1 | TRBD1 | few | CSARSQGALLQPQHF | TGCAGTGCTAGATCACAGGGGGCACTACTTCAGCCCCAGCATTTT
TRBJ2-3 | TRBV7-9 | NA | once | CGSSPSTDTKYF | TGTGGCAGCAGCCCGAGCACAGATACGAAGTATTTT
TRBJ2-3 | TRBV20-1 | TRBD2 | NA | CSARVASGSPTDTQYF | TGCAGTGCTAGAGTTGCGAGCGGGAGCCCGACAGATACGCAGTATTTT
TRBJ2-5 | TRBV7-9 | NA | NA | CASSLRKAGETQYF | TGTGCCAGCAGCTTAAGAAAAGCCGGAGAGACCCAGTACTTC
TRBJ2-3 | TRBV5-1 | TRBD1 | NA | CASSLGGTDSQYF | TGCGCCAGCAGCTTAGGGGGCACAGATTCGCAGTATTTT
TRBJ1-4 | TRBV20-1 | NA | NA | CSASPGGHEKPFF | TGCAGTGCTTCCCCGGGTGGACATGAAAAACCGTTTTTT
TRBJ2-1 | TRBV6-1 | TRBD1 | NA | CTSLRDRGRNEQFF | TGTACCAGCCTCCGGGACAGGGGGCGCAATGAGCAGTTCTTC
TRBJ2-2 | TRBV28 | TRBD1 | NA | CASRTGGESGELLF | TGTGCCAGCAGGACAGGGGGCGAGTCCGGGGAGCTGTTATTT
TRBJ2-3 | TRBV5-1 | NA | few | CASSLVGDKGDTQYF | TGCGCCAGCAGCTTGGTAGGGGACAAGGGAGATACGCAGTATTTT
TRBJ1-1 | TRBV20-1 | NA | many | CSAQIGGRNTEAFF | TGCAGTGCACAGATAGGGGGTCGGAACACTGAAGCTTTCTTT
TRBJ2-7 | TRBV11-3 | TRBD1 | many | CASSSILPGQGFSYEQYF | TGTGCCAGCAGCTCGATTTTGCCGGGACAGGGGTTTTCCTACGAGCAGTACTTC
TRBJ2-6 | TRBV5-4 | NA | NA | CASSPGAGLPSGANVLTF | TGTGCCAGCAGCCCTGGCGCAGGGCTTCCTTCTGGGGCCAATGTCCTGACTTTC
TRBJ2-3 | TRBV29-1 | NA | NA | CSVKDVDQYF | TGCAGCGTTAAAGATGTGGACCAGTATTTT
TRBJ2-3 | TRBV11-3 | NA | NA | CARSLAKFGGTQYF | TGTGCCAGAAGCTTAGCCAAATTCGGGGGCACGCAGTATTTT
TRBJ1-2 | TRBV20-1 | NA | NA | CSAMSRESNGYTF | TGCAGTGCTATGTCCAGGGAGTCGAATGGCTATACCTTC
TRBJ2-2 | TRBV20-1 | NA | NA | CGASDSPSGELFF | TGCGGTGCTAGCGACTCGCCTAGCGGGGAGCTGTTTTTT
TRBJ2-3 | TRBV5-4 | NA | NA | CAIEGVTGTDTQYF | TGTGCCATCGAAGGGGTCACGGGCACAGATACGCAGTATTTT
TRBJ2-3 | TRBV5-8 | NA | NA | CASSLRTDTDTQYF | TGTGCCAGCAGCTTGAGAACAGACACAGATACGCAGTATTTT
TRBJ1-3 | TRBV11-3 | NA | many | CASSPGGTSWSSGNTIYF | TGTGCCAGCAGCCCCGGAGGGACATCTTGGAGCTCTGGAAACACCATATATTTT
TRBJ1-4 | TRBV11-3 | NA | many | CASSTTGPATNEKLFF | TGTGCCAGCAGCACTACAGGGCCTGCAACTAATGAAAAACTGTTTTTT
TRBJ2-7 | TRBV20-1 | NA | NA | CIARDRRASYEQYF | TGCATTGCTAGAGATCGCAGGGCCTCCTACGAGCAGTATTTC
TRBJ2-3 | TRBV20-1 | TRBD2 | few | CSAESRTGGHTDTQYF | TGCAGTGCCGAGTCGAGGACGGGGGGGCACACAGATACGCAGTATTTT
TRBJ2-3 | TRBV11-1 | NA | few | CASSLVYNDTDTQYF | TGTGCCAGCAGCTTAGTCTACAACGACACAGATACACAGTATTTT